This T cell receptor beta chain was sequenced in a study of blood T cell repertoires in COVID-19 (dated by TCRdb to 2020 to 2021). With respect to the entire study: The collaborator samples originated in the United States, Italy and Spain and spanned the acute and convalescent phases of COVID-19. The prospective study material was composed of cDNA or gDNA derived from T cells, B-cell-depleted T cells, or PBMCs. Subjects who had been exposed to COVID-19, were actively infected with it, or had recovered from it provided the deeply sampled blood TCRbeta repertoires that made up the dataset. The repertoires were made available in a free public database intended to serve as a resource for research on the immune response to SARS-CoV-2. The samples were drawn from the first 160 participants of the ongoing ImmuneRACE study and from under 1,500 subjects provided by 6 global collaborators. Sample metadata almost always included a de-identified subject ID, COVID-19 status, age in years and sex. Where available, HLA class I and class II types were taken from metadata supplied by the sample provider and were not determined by assay-based typing. The paper as a whole reports these results and caveats: How much clinical and demographic metadata was included differed by source and by participant, and the metadata was provided uncurated.

Participants in the prospective study were aged roughly 18 to 89 years, lived in 24 United States geographic areas, and enrolled through a virtual design. In the prospective study, cohorts were assigned on the basis of participant-reported clinical history obtained from a screening survey and a study questionnaire. Recovered participants in ImmuneRACE Cohort 3 were defined as having two consecutive negative NP/OP PCR tests, clearance from a healthcare professional, or resolution of symptoms. Each participant in the prospective study had whole blood, serum and a nasopharyngeal or oropharyngeal swab collected by mobile phlebotomists. Over a 2-month period, participants in the prospective study had the option of providing additional blood draws and questionnaires. Prospective study blood samples were shipped either frozen or at room temperature before DNA extraction. Turning to this clone: Its antigen is unknown. Base qualities were left out, and no much larger clone turns up one base away.

TCRbeta CDR3 regions were amplified from genomic DNA using the immunoSEQ Assay, a bias-controlled multiplex PCR. As for how the authors treated the data: Within the assay, amplification of reference gene primers was used to estimate how many nucleated cells each sample contained. Sequence reads were collapsed and filtered to measure the absolute abundance of every unique TCRbeta CDR3 rearrangement. Productive Simpson clonality was computed per sample as the square root of Simpson's diversity index over productive rearrangements. TCRdb took this table from immuneACCESS and kept in-frame rearrangements with V and J called. Such tables lack part of the clones; where checked against another copy, unresolved V genes explain under half of the gap, and the rest is unexplained. D and trimming come from the DNA, and the V and J calls and clone size come from that table. Counted in this sample were roughly 250,000 clones; 80% to 90% of them appeared once. The ten largest account for approximately 2% of the sample.

The sequenced sample was PBMCs or T cells enriched from blood (not recorded which). The origin of this receptor is a woman aged 50 to 60 who had recovered from COVID-19.

The CDR3 amino acid sequence is: CAWSVLGSIYGYTF. The base sequence is TGTGCCTGGAGTGTACTCGGGAGTATCTATGGCTACACCTTC. The sequence links TRBV30 to TRBJ1-2; the D gene is unclear. The germline ends are 12 bases apart after V is trimmed by 0 bases and J by 4 bases. The CDR3, cysteine through phenylalanine, is 14 amino acids long. Left in the record is the CDR3 DNA by itself, 42 bases read in frame from the first base. CDR1 and CDR2 are drawn from the germline V gene (reference sequence): GTSNPN, SVGIG. Full variable domain (CDR3 extended with the reference TRBV30 and TRBJ1-2 proteins): SQTIHQWPATLVQPVGSPLSLECTVEGTSNPNLYWYRQAAGRGLQLLFYSVGIGQISSEVPQNLSASRPQDRQFILSSKKLLLSDSGFYLCAWSVLGSIYGYTFGSGTRLTVV.